This T cell receptor beta chain originates from a study of T cell responses to AZD1222 COVID-19 vaccine. The overall study: Second-dose intervals of approximately 4 or approximately 12 weeks were pooled.

About this clone: Antigen: not known.

Clones were sequenced by immunoSEQ multiplex PCR, and TCRdb holds only the in-frame ones, with some missing. The sample has under 200,000 clones, about nine tenths seen once; the top ten hold over 1.2%. Broader study findings: Two doses of AZD1222 preceded a rise in Spike-specific TCR breadth and depth. At baseline, just 6 or 7 AZD1222 recipients tested seropositive.

V was shortened by 6 bases and J by 6 bases, with 15 bases between the two germline ends. Germline V CDR1 and CDR2: MNHEY, SVGAGI. The CDR3 sequence is 15 residues long. This specimen was peripheral blood, taken on day 0 of AZD1222 vaccination. V is TRBV6-5 and J is TRBJ1-6; D gene ambiguous. This receptor was identified in an adult in good health. As DNA, the CDR3 is TGTGCCAGCAGGACCCAGCCCGTCGGTAATTCACCCCTCCACTTT. Its translation: CASRTQPVGNSPLHF.